This T cell receptor beta chain was captured by sequencing in a study of technical replicates of blood from several donors. Using immunoSEQ multiplex PCR, the repertoire was profiled, and TCRdb retains in-frame clones only, with some absent. The data contain under 100,000 clones, nearly 97% of them singletons. This clone was observed a single time. After removal of 4 bases from V and 5 bases from J, the junction contained 8 bases not matched to a gene. The CDR3 totals 14 residues. Looked up from germline, CDR1 is SGHRS and CDR2 is YFSETQ. The chain is built from TRBV5-1 and TRBJ2-7; 8 nucleotides line up with TRBD1. This clonotype was obtained from a human donor in good health. Input material: T cells isolated from PBMCs. The CDR3 DNA reads TGCGCCAGCAGCCGGGGACAGGTTGCCGACGAGCAGTACTTC. It yields the protein CASSRGQVADEQYF.